Below are 2 T cell receptor beta chains sequenced from a single sample in a study of T cell changes during pregnancy in multiple sclerosis. The protocol was immunoSEQ multiplex PCR, while the TCRdb copy is restricted to in-frame clones and leaves out a portion. The sample has 88,000 or so clones, around 90% seen once; the top ten hold 2.6%. The starting material was peripheral blood, obtained before pregnancy. Source of these receptors: a female donor with multiple sclerosis, enrolled in a pregnancy study.

The gene calls are TRBV5-1 and TRBJ2-1, with D perhaps TRBD2 (6 bases). V was pared by 3 bases and J by 10 bases, with 17 bases between. Germline V lookup: CDR1 SGHRS, CDR2 YFSETQ. The CDR3 consists of 14 residues. For the CDR3, the DNA is TGCGCCAGCAGCTCCTCCGGGACTCCGAACGAGCAGTTCTTC. As protein: CASSSSGTPNEQFF.

J is TRBJ1-1 and V is TRBV11-1; the D is unclear. With 5 bases removed from V and 5 bases from J, the gap between germline ends came to 15 bases. The CDR3 is 14 amino acids. Germline assignment: CDR1 SGHAT and CDR2 FQDESV (reference sequence). CDR3 loop: CASSPREGTTEAFF. Here the CDR3 DNA reads TGTGCCAGCAGCCCACGGGAGGGAACGACTGAAGCTTTCTTT. Full variable domain (remainder filled in from reference TRBV11-1 and TRBJ1-1): EAEVAQSPRYKITEKSQAVAFWCDPISGHATLYWYRQILGQGPELLVQFQDESVVDDSQLPKDRFSAERLKGVDSTLKIQPAELGDSAMYLCASSPREGTTEAFFGQGTRLTVV.